This T cell receptor (beta chain) came from a study of T cell responses to AZD1222 COVID-19 vaccine. Points on this clone: No antigen is known for it.

General study points: The breadth and depth of Spike-specific TCRs increased once two AZD1222 doses had been given. Variant regions that are unmutated are reportedly the target of nearly half of spike-specific TCRs.

Trimming shortened V by 3 bases and J by 3 bases, and 12 bases separated the two germline ends. The germline V gene has CDR1 SGHVS and CDR2 FNYEAQ. CDR3 length equals 14 residues. The protocol was immunoSEQ multiplex PCR, while the TCRdb copy is restricted to in-frame clones and leaves out a portion. The sample holds 150,000 to 190,000 clones; 70% to 90% are singletons and the top ten take just under 7%. This TCR was sampled from an adult who had recovered from COVID-19. The chain carries TRBV7-6 and TRBJ2-7; D remains unclear. This sample comprised peripheral blood, obtained after recovery from COVID-19. The CDR3, as DNA: TGTGCCAGCAGCTTTGCCAGGCAGGACTACGAGCAGTACTTC. The encoded protein is CASSFARQDYEQYF.